This T cell receptor (beta chain) derives from a study of CD8 T cells in ankylosing spondylitis. Findings and limits, study-wide: Significant enrichment of disease-linked clones was reportedly seen in matched ankylosing spondylitis synovial fluid.

In TCRdb, the 5' RACE reads were re-called with MiXCR into one record per CDR3 protein. This sample has about 160,000 distinct CDR3 sequences, with around a tenth found just once. CDR1 and CDR2 from the germline V gene are SGHAT and FQNNGV. This CDR3 is built from 17 residues. With 10 bases clipped from V and 0 bases from J, the junction kept 14 bases outside the gene matches. This clonotype was seen a handful of times. Its antigen is unidentified. J is TRBJ2-7 and V is TRBV11-2; 11 bases match TRBD2. This sequence originates from a female donor with ankylosing spondylitis or in good health (not recorded which). The sequenced sample was blood, either unsorted or a sorted T cell fraction (not recorded which). The CDR3 bases are TGTGCCACCTCGGGTCTAGCGGGAGGACTCAGCTCCTACGAGCAGTACTTC. Amino acids: CATSGLAGGLSSYEQYF.